The clone carrying this T cell receptor (beta chain) was counted a single time. The data derive from a study of blood T cell repertoires in COVID-19. Study overall: Samples came from the United States, Italy and Spain, spanning acute and convalescent COVID-19.

Trimming cost V 0 bases and J 4 bases; bases outside gene matches: 6. The CDR3 runs to 15 residues. The germline CDR1 and CDR2 sequences are SGDLS and YYNGEE. Generated by immunoSEQ multiplex PCR, the TCRdb table keeps only in-frame clones and is missing some. The sample has 60,000 to 70,000 clones, 80% to 85% seen once. This clonotype originated in a woman in her fifties or sixties with acute or convalescent COVID-19. V gene TRBV9 combines with J gene TRBJ2-7, with TRBD1 matching over 8 bases. Sample: peripheral blood. The CDR3 DNA is TGTGCCAGCAGCGTAGGTACAGGGGGGAAGTACGAGCAGTACTTC. This encodes CASSVGTGGKYEQYF. The complete variable domain, with remaining parts taken from reference TRBV9 and TRBJ2-7, reads DSGVTQTPKHLITATGQRVTLRCSPRSGDLSVYWYQQSLDQGLQFLIQYYNGEERAKGNILERFSAQQFPDLHSELNLSSLELGDSALYFCASSVGTGGKYEQYFGPGTRLTVT.